This TCR beta chain appears in the sequencing data of a study of blood T cell repertoires in COVID-19 (TCRdb year 2020). Describing the broader study: Samples from collaborators originated in the United States, Italy and Spain and spanned both the acute and convalescent phases of COVID-19. The prospective study material was composed of cDNA or gDNA derived from T cells, B-cell-depleted T cells, or PBMCs. Deeply sampled blood TCRbeta repertoires from subjects exposed to, actively infected with, or recovered from COVID-19 were included in the dataset. The repertoires were released in a freely available public database intended as a resource for research on the immune response to SARS-CoV-2. The samples were drawn from the first 160 participants of the ongoing ImmuneRACE study and from 1,254 subjects provided by 6 global collaborators. Nearly every sample came with metadata listing a de-identified subject ID, COVID-19 status, age in years and sex. Where available, HLA class I and class II types were obtained from metadata supplied by the sample provider rather than from assay-based typing.

A word on this clone: What this receptor recognizes is not known. No base quality information exists; no much larger clone differs at one position.

Enrolling through a virtual design, the prospective study's participants ranged in age from about 18 to 89 years and lived across roughly 24 United States geographic areas. Cohort assignment in the prospective study relied on participant-reported clinical history from a screening survey and a study questionnaire. Recovered participants in ImmuneRACE Cohort 3 were defined by two consecutive negative NP/OP PCR tests, clearance by a healthcare professional, or resolution of symptoms. Each participant in the prospective study had whole blood, serum and a nasopharyngeal or oropharyngeal swab collected by mobile phlebotomists. Additional blood draws and questionnaires over an approximately two-month period could optionally be provided by prospective study participants. Before DNA extraction, blood samples from the prospective study were shipped at room temperature or frozen. TCRbeta CDR3 regions were amplified from genomic DNA using the immunoSEQ Assay, a bias-controlled multiplex PCR. From the authors' description of their analysis: Within the assay, amplification of reference gene primers was used to estimate how many nucleated cells each sample contained. Sequence reads were collapsed and filtered to measure the absolute abundance of every unique TCRbeta CDR3 rearrangement. Productive Simpson clonality was computed per sample as the square root of Simpson's diversity index over productive rearrangements. As stored in TCRdb, this immuneACCESS dataset retains in-frame rearrangements with V and J assigned. A fraction of the clones does not appear; measured against another copy, unresolved V genes explain less than half of the discrepancy, and the remainder lacks a known reason. V and J calls and clone size are copied from that table; D and trimming were computed from the DNA. The sample has 300,000 to 400,000 clones on record, around nine tenths of them singletons. Of the sample, over 4.5% falls within the top ten clones.

Summary of the overall study and its limitations: The quantity of clinical and demographic metadata differed by source and by participant and was supplied without curation.

Source material: PBMCs or T cells enriched from blood (not recorded which). This receptor was obtained from a man between 25 and 39 years old who had recovered from COVID-19.

The nucleotide sequence is given as TGTGCCAGCAGTCATGGACAGGGCACCGGGGAGCTGTTTTTT. Translated, this gives CASSHGQGTGELFF. The rearranged chain carries TRBV13 and TRBJ2-2; 8 of the junction bases match TRBD1. CDR1 and CDR2 are read off the germline V gene (reference sequence) as PRHDT and FYEKMQ. Relative to germline, V is missing 6 bases and J is missing 4 bases, with 4 bases of the junction outside any gene match. The CDR3 runs 14 amino acids, cysteine and phenylalanine included. Only CDR3 DNA remains: 42 bases, in frame from the first base.